The 27 T cell receptor beta chains given below trace back to one sample, sequenced in a study of blood T cell repertoires in COVID-19 (TCRdb year 2020). Libraries were prepared through the immunoSEQ multiplex PCR assay. TCRdb provides this immuneACCESS table in a form limited to in-frame rearrangements. Some clones are lacking; in checked studies, under half of them reflect an unresolved V gene, and why the rest are absent is not known. This sample lists some 270,000 clones; 85% to 90% were detected once. The ten largest clonotypes hold around 0.88% of the sample. Sequencing used peripheral blood. The receptors shown here come from a man aged 30-40 years with acute or convalescent COVID-19.

This chain uses TRBV7-9 with TRBJ1-1; perhaps TRBD1 as D (5 bases). CDR1 and CDR2 from the germline V gene are SEHNR and FQNEAQ (reference sequence). The CDR3 is 14 amino acids. V shed 3 bases and J shed 1 base, with 9 bases lying between them. In DNA, the CDR3 is TGTGCCAGCAGCTTTGGGGCCGCGAACACTGAAGCTTTCTTT. This encodes CASSFGAANTEAFF.

The J gene is TRBJ1-2, the V gene TRBV29-1; D remains ambiguous. V lost 4 bases and J lost 6, with 18 bases in between. Per germline, CDR1 SQVTM and CDR2 ANQGSEA. The CDR3 has 14 residues. CDR3 sequence reads: CSVVIQQAGDGYTF. The CDR3 DNA reads TGCAGCGTTGTGATCCAGCAGGCGGGTGATGGCTACACCTTC.

The chain has TRBV5-4 and TRBJ2-7; 12 positions agree with TRBD2. This CDR3 region has 15 residues. From germline, CDR1 is SGHNT and CDR2 YYREEE (reference sequence). V trimming: 4 bases; J trimming: 2 bases; junction bases outside the gene matches: 4. DNA for the CDR3: TGTGCCAGCAGCCCGACTAGCGGGAGTACCTACGAGCAGTACTTC. This codes for CASSPTSGSTYEQYF.

This clone was observed a single time. V and J are TRBV7-2 and TRBJ2-3; 7 bases fit TRBD2. The trim removed 2 bases at V and 3 bases at J, leaving 17 bases unmatched. This CDR3 is 19 amino acids long. The V gene's germline CDR1 is SGHTA and CDR2 FQGNSA. The CDR3 DNA reads TGTGCCAGCAGCTTAAACGGACTAGTGGGAGGGCCGGGTACAGATACGCAGTATTTT. This encodes CASSLNGLVGGPGTDTQYF.

The V and J genes are TRBV12-3 or TRBV12-4 and TRBJ1-5; no clear D gene. This CDR3 has 13 residues. The V gene lost 5 bases and the J gene lost 4 bases, with 9 bases spanning the gap. The CDR3 DNA is TGTGCCAGCAGTAGGCAGGCAAATCAGCCCCAGCATTTT. Translation: CASSRQANQPQHF.

The chain uses TRBV5-4 and TRBJ1-1, with D possibly TRBD1 on 6 matching bases. Between the trimmed V and J ends, which lost 4 bases and 5 bases, there was a span of 21 bases. Germline V gives CDR1 SGHNT, CDR2 YYREEE (reference sequence). The CDR3 has 16 residues. CDR3 nucleotide sequence: TGTGCCAGCAGCCCCACAGGGCGGAGGATTTGGACTGAAGCTTTCTTT. Its translation is CASSPTGRRIWTEAFF.

The chain couples TRBV7-2 to TRBJ2-3; TRBD2 agrees at 12 bases. The CDR3 sequence is 14 residues long. V was pared by 4 bases and J by 8 bases, with 4 bases of the junction left unmatched. Germline V gene data show CDR1 as SGHTA and CDR2 as FQGNSA. CDR3 sequence reads: CASSSSGGASTQYF. Here the CDR3 DNA reads TGTGCCAGCAGCTCTAGCGGGGGGGCCTCTACGCAGTATTTT.

The chain combines TRBV5-1 with TRBJ1-6; D perhaps matches TRBD1 (5 bases). CDR1 is SGHRS, CDR2 YFSETQ, per germline. The CDR3 has 16 amino acids. V dropped 1 base and J dropped 2 bases, with 10 bases sitting between them. The CDR3 loop reads CASSLTGRAYNSPLHF. The CDR3, as DNA: TGCGCCAGCAGCTTGACGGGCAGGGCCTATAATTCACCCCTCCACTTT.

This chain uses TRBV5-6 with TRBJ1-2, with TRBD1 matching over 7 bases. J lost 5 bases, V lost 2 bases, and 6 bases had no gene match. The CDR3 length is 14 residues. The germline V gene encodes CDR1 SGHDT and CDR2 YYEEEE. The CDR3 nucleotides read TGTGCCAGCAGCTTCGAAGGGGGCCGGTATGGCTACACCTTC. Amino acids: CASSFEGGRYGYTF. Drawing the rest from reference TRBV5-6 and TRBJ1-2, the complete variable domain is DAGVTQSPTHLIKTRGQQVTLRCSPKSGHDTVSWYQQALGQGPQFIFQYYEEEERQRGNFPDRFSGHQFPNYSSELNVNALLLGDSALYLCASSFEGGRYGYTFGSGTRLTVV.

The V call is TRBV7-2, the J call TRBJ1-2; tentatively, D is TRBD1 (6 bases). CDR3 length: 15 residues. V was shortened by 6 bases and J by 0 bases, with 14 bases between the two germline ends. Germline V gene data show CDR1 as SGHTA and CDR2 as FQGNSA. CDR3 region: CASRGMGTTNYGYTF. The CDR3 bases are TGTGCCAGCAGGGGGATGGGGACAACTAACTATGGCTACACCTTC.

V gene TRBV4-2 combines with J gene TRBJ2-3; D perhaps matches TRBD2 (6 bases). The CDR3 length is 14 residues. Trimming left V 0 bases short and J 9 bases short, with 13 bases between. From germline, CDR1 is LGHNA and CDR2 YNFKEQ. The CDR3 sequence is CASSQDGGPGTQYF. In nucleotides, the CDR3 is TGTGCCAGCAGCCAAGATGGAGGGCCCGGAACGCAGTATTTT.

The chain links TRBV7-3 to TRBJ1-1; D is unclear. V lost 0 bases and J 3 bases, leaving 5 bases between the germline ends. The CDR3 has 13 amino acids. Germline V gene sequence: CDR1 SGHTA, CDR2 FQGTGA. CDR3: CASSLTADTEAFF. Here the CDR3 DNA reads TGTGCCAGCAGCTTAACCGCAGACACTGAAGCTTTCTTT.

V usage is TRBV5-6 and J usage is TRBJ1-3; 11 positions match TRBD1. Germline V gives CDR1 SGHDT, CDR2 YYEEEE. The CDR3 has 16 residues. The junction had 3 bases not matched to a gene; V was cut back by 3 bases and J by 1 base. The CDR3 DNA reads TGTGCCAGCAGCTCCGGGACAGGGGGTTCTGGAAACACCATATATTTT. It yields the protein CASSSGTGGSGNTIYF.

This chain connects TRBV6-5 to TRBJ1-1; 9 bases fit TRBD1. The V segment lost 6 bases and the J segment 5 bases; nucleotides outside the gene matches: 10. The germline V gene encodes CDR1 MNHEY and CDR2 SVGAGI. The CDR3 is 15 amino acids. CDR3 DNA: TGTGCCAGCAGCCGAAAAAGGACAGGGGATACTGAAGCTTTCTTT. Amino acid sequence: CASSRKRTGDTEAFF.

The chain uses TRBV9 and TRBJ1-2; 8 bases are a match to TRBD1. V was clipped by 3 bases and J by 3 bases; unmatched bases: 7. Germline values: CDR1 SGDLS, CDR2 YYNGEE. This CDR3 has 15 residues. Here the CDR3 reads CASSETGDPYYGYTF. The CDR3 DNA follows: TGTGCCAGCAGCGAGACAGGGGACCCTTACTATGGCTACACCTTC.

This sequence joins TRBV6-1 and TRBJ1-1; D unresolved. The CDR3 runs 14 residues. Germline V gene sequence: CDR1 MNHNS, CDR2 SASEGT. Trimming left V 2 bases short and J 2 bases short, with 9 bases between. The CDR3 nucleotides read TGTGCCAGCAGTGAACCCAGCGCCAACACTGAAGCTTTCTTT. It codes for CASSEPSANTEAFF.

A remark on this clone: The same CDR3 arises from other DNA sequences in this sample as well. The CDR3 DNA follows: TGTGCCAGCAGTCCGGGACAGGGGGGCACTGAAGCTTTCTTT. The encoded protein is CASSPGQGGTEAFF. The genes are TRBV28 and TRBJ1-1; 11 bases match TRBD1. Trimming took 5 bases from V and 4 from J; bases not matched to a gene: 3. Germline CDR1 and CDR2: MDHEN and SYDVKM. The CDR3 contains 14 residues.

The rearrangement uses TRBV18 and TRBJ1-1, with D possibly TRBD1 on 6 matching bases. The V end lost 2 bases, the J end lost 5 bases, and 15 bases lay between the germline ends. The germline gives CDR1 KGHSH, CDR2 LQKENI. CDR3 length equals 15 residues. The DNA of the CDR3 is TGTGCCAGCTCACCATGGGGGGGGCAGGGGACTGAAGCTTTCTTT. Amino acids: CASSPWGGQGTEAFF.

The rearrangement joins TRBV10-2 to TRBJ2-1; D uncertain. Germline CDR1 is WSHSY and CDR2 is SAAADI. The V gene lost 4 bases and the J gene lost 0 bases, with 7 bases spanning the gap. There are 14 residues in the CDR3. For the CDR3, the DNA is TGCGCCAGCAGTGTTAGTGACTCCTACAATGAGCAGTTCTTC. Its protein product is CASSVSDSYNEQFF.

The genes are TRBV4-1 and TRBJ1-3; D gene unclear. The germline gives CDR1 MGHRA, CDR2 YSYEKL. V was shortened by 3 bases and J by 0 bases, with 12 bases between the two germline ends. The CDR3 has 16 amino acids. The CDR3 nucleotides are TGCGCCAGCAGCCAGCCCTCGCGGTTCTCTGGAAACACCATATATTTT. The encoded protein is CASSQPSRFSGNTIYF.

The V gene is TRBV5-1, the J gene TRBJ2-7, with 13 bases matching TRBD2. After removal of 4 bases from V and 5 bases from J, the junction contained 6 bases not matched to a gene. In germline, CDR1 is SGHRS, CDR2 YFSETQ. The CDR3 is 15 residues long. The CDR3 sequence: CASSTTGTSGDEQYF. In DNA, the CDR3 is TGCGCCAGCAGCACCACCGGGACTAGCGGGGACGAGCAGTACTTC.

The rearrangement links TRBV6-5 to TRBJ2-7; D is possibly TRBD1 (5 bases). Germline lookup yields CDR1 MNHEY and CDR2 SVGAGI. This CDR3 is built from 12 residues. V was cut by 4 bases and J by 6 bases, with 10 bases left in between. For the CDR3, the DNA is TGTGCCAGCAGTTTCAGGGTTGGCGAGCAGTACTTC. Translated: CASSFRVGEQYF.

The V call is TRBV27, the J call TRBJ1-1; perhaps TRBD1 as D (6 bases). The CDR3 has 14 residues. CDR1 MNHEY and CDR2 SMNVEV come from the germline V gene (reference sequence). Trimming pared 4 bases from V and 2 bases from J, leaving 11 bases between. The CDR3 reads CASSWDTRNTEAFF. DNA of the CDR3: TGTGCCAGCAGTTGGGACACGAGAAACACTGAAGCTTTCTTT.

The genes are TRBV11-2 and TRBJ1-3, with 7 bases that match TRBD1. The junction had 11 bases not matched to a gene; V was cut back by 6 bases and J by 3 bases. Germline V gives CDR1 SGHAT, CDR2 FQNNGV. This CDR3 has 16 amino acids. CDR3 in amino acids: CASSSIQGFSGNTIYF. CDR3 coding DNA: TGTGCCAGCAGTTCTATACAGGGGTTCAGTGGAAACACCATATATTTT.

J is TRBJ1-1 and V is TRBV4-2; perhaps TRBD1 as D (6 bases). Germline CDR1 and CDR2: LGHNA and YNFKEQ. There are 15 residues in the CDR3. Trimming took 0 bases from V and 7 from J, leaving 15 bases between them. CDR3 in amino acids: CASSQDEGGASEAFF. The CDR3 DNA sequence: TGTGCCAGCAGCCAAGATGAAGGGGGGGCTAGTGAAGCTTTCTTT.

The V and J genes are TRBV7-2 and TRBJ1-5, with a tentative D call TRBD1 (5 bases). The ends were cut back, 5 bases at V and 5 bases at J, with 7 bases in the middle. The CDR3 runs 12 residues. CDR1 and CDR2 (germline): SGHTA, FQGNSA. CDR3 bases: TGTGCCAGCAGCACGGGGGATCAGCCCCAGCATTTT. This codes for CASSTGDQPQHF.

J is TRBJ2-1 and V is TRBV4-1, with 8 bases lining up with TRBD1. The germline V gene encodes CDR1 MGHRA and CDR2 YSYEKL. V lost 9 bases to trimming and J lost 1 base; unmatched junction nucleotides: 8. The CDR3 extends over 15 amino acids. DNA for the CDR3: TGCGCCAGTAGACAGGGGTTCTTTTCCTACAATGAGCAGTTCTTC. It yields the protein CASRQGFFSYNEQFF.